This TCR beta chain is from a study of identical twins. General study findings and limits: Conclusions leaned on cross-sectional statistical analysis and did not track the same donors over time. For out-of-frame beta sequences, excess twin sharing was weaker.

A remark on this clonotype: What it recognizes is unknown.

Addition of a universal primer site occurred through template switching, and cDNA carried unique molecular identifiers. TCRdb analysed the 5' RACE reads with MiXCR anew, one entry per CDR3 protein. The table includes 1,800,000 or so distinct CDR3 sequences, less than 35% detected once. Germline CDR1 and CDR2: MNHEY and SVGAGI. Trimming left V 2 bases short and J 11 bases short, with 24 bases between. The CDR3 runs to 16 residues. The source material was cord blood. This sequence joins TRBV6-5 and TRBJ2-5; D may match TRBD1 or TRBD2 (6 bases each). The sequence was obtained from a newborn girl in good health. The DNA for the CDR3 is TGTGCCAGCAGTTACGAGGGGGGAGTGGATTCGAATGAGCAGTACTTC. As protein: CASSYEGGVDSNEQYF.